The rows below give T cell receptor beta chains drawn from one sample of a study of blood T cell repertoires in COVID-19. Profiled with immunoSEQ multiplex PCR; TCRdb holds only in-frame clones, not every one. The top ten clones hold over 15% of a sample with some 23,000 clones, around nine tenths of them seen once. The material sequenced was peripheral blood. These receptors all stem from a human donor in a cohort sampled during active COVID-19. CDR3s include the opening cysteine and the closing phenylalanine or tryptophan. A D gene is named only where the DNA matches it firmly. Expanded clones get a size class; other rows say once, few or many, or leave the size out.

cdr3_nt cdr3_aa j_call v_call d_call clone_size
TGTGCCAGCAGCCTGGCAGGGACAGGGGGAAGAGATACGCAGTATTTT CASSLAGTGGRDTQYF TRBJ2-3 TRBV14 TRBD1 .
TGTGCCAGCAGCCTCGGGACAATCTCTGGAAACACCATATATTTT CASSLGTISGNTIYF TRBJ1-3 TRBV14 . .
TGTGCCAGTAGTATAGATTCTGTATCTGCCGGGGAGCTGTTTTTT CASSIDSVSAGELFF TRBJ2-2 TRBV19 . .
TGTGCCAGCAACACAGGGTCCCACGAGCAGTACTTC CASNTGSHEQYF TRBJ2-7 TRBV12-3/TRBV12-4 . .
TGTGCCAGCAGGGAGCGGGGATGGGGAGTCTACGAGCAGTACTTC CASRERGWGVYEQYF TRBJ2-7 TRBV6-5 TRBD2 .
TGCACCAGCAGCCATCCGGTTAGCTCTGGGGCCAACGTCCTGACTTTC CTSSHPVSSGANVLTF TRBJ2-6 TRBV1 . .
TGTGCCAGCAGCCCTAGCGGGGGGGCGGTTAATACGCAGTATTTT CASSPSGGAVNTQYF TRBJ2-3 TRBV7-3 TRBD2 .
TGTGCCAGCAGCCAAGAGCACAGGTCTACCTCCTACAATGAGCAGTTCTTC CASSQEHRSTSYNEQFF TRBJ2-1 TRBV3-1/TRBV3-2 . .
TGTGCCAGCAGCTCACGGATAGGAGGGTCGGGGACCCAGTACTTC CASSSRIGGSGTQYF TRBJ2-5 TRBV5-8 . .
TGTGCCAGCAGTTATAGTGATCTCTTCTACGAGCAGTACTTC CASSYSDLFYEQYF TRBJ2-7 TRBV6-6 . .
TGTGCCAGCAGTGACTCGAATCGGGGTGGAGAAGCTTTCTTT CASSDSNRGGEAFF TRBJ1-1 TRBV6-4 . .
TGTGCCAGCTCAGAGCCCAGGGTGAACGAGCAGTACTTC CASSEPRVNEQYF TRBJ2-7 TRBV18 . .
TGTGCCAGCAGCCAATTAGACAGGGGTCATGGCTACACCTTC CASSQLDRGHGYTF TRBJ1-2 TRBV3-1/TRBV3-2 TRBD1 .
TGTGCCAGCAGCAAAGAGGGAGAACAGGGGTACTATGGCTACACCTTC CASSKEGEQGYYGYTF TRBJ1-2 TRBV21-1 . .
TGTGCCACCAAGCAGGGAGATACGCAGTATTTT CATKQGDTQYF TRBJ2-3 TRBV24-1 . .
TGTGCCAGCAGCCCTGGACTAGCGGGAGGCGGGGAGACCCAGTACTTC CASSPGLAGGGETQYF TRBJ2-5 TRBV3-1/TRBV3-2 TRBD2 .
TGTGCCAGCAGTTTCCCCCGGACAGTCGCCTACGAGCAGTACTTC CASSFPRTVAYEQYF TRBJ2-7 TRBV6-2/TRBV6-3 . .
TGTGCCAGCAGCCTTCTAGCGGGGGACTCCTACGAGCAGTACTTC CASSLLAGDSYEQYF TRBJ2-7 TRBV3-1/TRBV3-2 TRBD2 .
TGTGCCAGTAGCACAGGGGACGGGGGCACTGAAGCTTTCTTT CASSTGDGGTEAFF TRBJ1-1 TRBV19 TRBD1 .
TGTGCCAGCAGCCGGCTAGCTGAGAATCAGCCCCAGCATTTT CASSRLAENQPQHF TRBJ1-5 TRBV6-2/TRBV6-3 . .
TGTGCCAGCTCACCGGGGGGCACCGGGGAGCTGTTTTTT CASSPGGTGELFF TRBJ2-2 TRBV18 . .
TGTGCCAGCAGCCAAGAAAGGTGGGCAGGGAGGGATCAGCCCCAGCATTTT CASSQERWAGRDQPQHF TRBJ1-5 TRBV14 . .
TGTGCCAGCAGCGAGGACGGACTTCTCCTGATCTACGAGCAGTACTTC CASSEDGLLLIYEQYF TRBJ2-7 TRBV11-2 . .
TGTGCCAGCAGCCCCTGGGGCGGGAGTGGTAGCAATCAGCCCCAGCATTTT CASSPWGGSGSNQPQHF TRBJ1-5 TRBV7-8 . .
TGTGCCAGCAGCTTAGGGACAGGGAGAACGGAGACCCAGTACTTC CASSLGTGRTETQYF TRBJ2-5 TRBV11-2 TRBD1 .
TGTGCCATCAACCTAGCGGGGGATAGTACAGATACGCAGTATTTT CAINLAGDSTDTQYF TRBJ2-3 TRBV10-3 TRBD2 .
TGTGCCAGCAGCCAAGCTCTGGCGGGGAGTGAAAAACTGTTTTTT CASSQALAGSEKLFF TRBJ1-4 TRBV14 . .
TGTGCCAGTAGTCCGGGGACAGGGAAGTGGGTTTACGAGCAGTACTTC CASSPGTGKWVYEQYF TRBJ2-7 TRBV19 TRBD1 once
TGTGCCAGCAGCGTAGGAGAGGAGACCCAGTACTTC CASSVGEETQYF TRBJ2-5 TRBV9 . .
TGCGCCAGCAGCAGAGGGAGCTCCTACGAGCAGTACTTC CASSRGSSYEQYF TRBJ2-7 TRBV4-1 . .
TGCAGCGTCTGGGGAGGCACTGAAGCTTTCTTT CSVWGGTEAFF TRBJ1-1 TRBV29-1 . .
TGTGCCAGCAGCCCCCGAGGACAGGGAGTATCCTACGAGCAGTACTTC CASSPRGQGVSYEQYF TRBJ2-7 TRBV11-3 TRBD1 .
TGTGCCAGCAGCTTATACGCAGGGGAATTCAATGAGCAGTTCTTC CASSLYAGEFNEQFF TRBJ2-1 TRBV7-2 . .